This entry lists 4 T cell receptor beta chains sequenced from one sample in a study of blood T cell repertoires in COVID-19. Data came from immunoSEQ multiplex PCR; TCRdb stores just in-frame clones and leaves some out. The repertoire has over 110,000 clones, under 90% of them found once; the top ten carry around 3.9%. Input material: PBMCs or T cells enriched from blood (not recorded which). These receptors were obtained from a man between 50 and 59 years old in a cohort exposed to, infected with or recovered from COVID-19 (not recorded which).

This rearrangement joins TRBV30 to TRBJ2-5, with D hard to call. The CDR3 totals 13 residues. Trimming pared 0 bases from V and 5 bases from J, leaving 10 bases between. The V gene's germline CDR1 is GTSNPN and CDR2 SVGIG (reference sequence). The CDR3 is CAWSVASRETQYF. The CDR3 nucleotides are TGTGCCTGGAGTGTAGCCAGCAGGGAGACCCAGTACTTC.

The rearrangement links TRBV27 to TRBJ1-2, with 8 nucleotides matching TRBD1. The germline V gene has CDR1 MNHEY and CDR2 SMNVEV (reference sequence). The V segment lost 5 bases and the J segment 1 base; nucleotides outside the gene matches: 3. The CDR3 has 14 residues. The CDR3 loop reads CASSKTGDNYGYTF. The DNA for the CDR3 is TGTGCCAGCAGTAAGACAGGGGATAACTATGGCTACACCTTC.

This chain uses TRBV12-3 or TRBV12-4 with TRBJ2-3; D is unclear. V was shortened by 4 bases and J by 8 bases, with 13 bases between the two germline ends. The CDR3 runs 13 residues. The CDR3 loop is CASSSTSPGTQYF. The CDR3 DNA follows: TGTGCCAGCAGTTCCACCTCGCCGGGTACGCAGTATTTT.

In its sample, this clone was seen once. In DNA form, the CDR3 reads TGTGCCAGCTCACCACGGGTGGGCGGGACTGCCACCTCCATCCAAGAGACCCAGTACTTC. As protein: CASSPRVGGTATSIQETQYF. The genes are TRBV18 and TRBJ2-5; D may be TRBD2 (6 bases). V lost 1 base and J lost 1, with 25 bases in between. The CDR3 runs to 20 residues. The germline gives CDR1 KGHSH, CDR2 LQKENI.